Below are 6 T cell receptor beta chains sequenced from a single sample in a study of OX40 agonist ivuxolimab in advanced cancers. Measured with immunoSEQ multiplex PCR; TCRdb has only the in-frame clones, and not every one. The sample lists about 76,000 clones, just under 85% occurring once. Source: CD4+ or CD8+ T cells sorted from blood, taken in a trial of the OX40 agonist ivuxolimab. The receptors come from an adult with an advanced solid tumor such as melanoma, head and neck, liver or kidney cancer.

This sequence joins TRBV30 and TRBJ2-2; 8 bases map to TRBD2. CDR3 size: 14 residues. After removal of 3 bases from V and 1 base from J, the junction contained 1 base not matched to a gene. Germline V gene sequence: CDR1 GTSNPN, CDR2 SVGIG (reference sequence). The CDR3 loop reads CAWRLAGNTGELFF. The CDR3 DNA reads TGTGCCTGGAGGCTAGCGGGGAACACCGGGGAGCTGTTTTTT.

The gene calls are TRBV5-4 and TRBJ2-5; either TRBD1 or TRBD2 may supply D (5 bases each). The CDR3 covers 14 residues. The V and J ends lost 4 bases and 2 bases respectively, with 12 bases between them. Germline CDR1 reads SGHNT; CDR2 reads YYREEE (reference sequence). CDR3 region: CASSLPGQQETQYF. Written as DNA, the CDR3 is TGTGCCAGCAGCCTCCCGGGGCAGCAAGAGACCCAGTACTTC.

J is TRBJ1-4 and V is TRBV4-2; TRBD1 matches at 7 bases. The CDR3 runs 16 residues. Unmatched junction bases numbered 7, after V lost 0 bases and J lost 6 bases. Germline V lookup: CDR1 LGHNA, CDR2 YNFKEQ. The CDR3 coding sequence is TGTGCCAGCAGCCAAGATTCCCAGGGGGGGGATGAAAAACTGTTTTTT. It translates to CASSQDSQGGDEKLFF.

The rearrangement uses TRBV25-1 and TRBJ2-7; 8 nucleotides line up with TRBD1. The CDR3 consists of 13 residues. CDR1 and CDR2 (germline): MGHDK, SYGVNS. J gave up 0 bases and V 8 bases, and 3 bases lay outside the gene matches. The CDR3 loop reads CASRDRLSYEQYF. DNA of the CDR3: TGTGCCAGCCGGGACAGGCTCTCCTACGAGCAGTACTTC.

The CDR3 nucleotides read TGTGCCAGCTCACCACCGGTAGGATTCGCCTACAATGAGCAGTTCTTC. Encoded protein: CASSPPVGFAYNEQFF. The J gene is TRBJ2-1, the V gene TRBV18; D gene unclear. CDR3 length: 16 amino acids. In germline, CDR1 is KGHSH, CDR2 LQKENI. Trimming cost V 0 bases and J 2 bases, with 11 bases left between them. Using reference TRBV18 and TRBJ2-1 for the parts outside the CDR3, the full variable domain is NAGVMQNPRHLVRRRGQEARLRCSPMKGHSHVYWYRQLPEEGLKFMVYLQKENIIDESGMPKERFSAEFPKEGPSILRIQQVVRGDSAAYFCASSPPVGFAYNEQFFGPGTRLTVL.

The chain has TRBV7-3 and TRBJ1-1; D not certain. V was clipped by 3 bases and J by 0 bases, with 29 bases between them. Germline V gene data show CDR1 as SGHTA and CDR2 as FQGTGA. The CDR3 runs 21 residues. CDR3 residues: CASSFTTLLIVREYMNTEAFF. CDR3 DNA: TGTGCCAGCAGCTTCACTACGCTATTAATAGTCCGGGAATACATGAACACTGAAGCTTTCTTT. Complete variable domain (other parts from reference TRBV7-3 and TRBJ1-1): GAGVSQTPSNKVTEKGKYVELRCDPISGHTALYWYRQSLGQGPEFLIYFQGTGAADDSGLPNDRFFAVRPEGSVSTLKIQRTERGDSAVYLCASSFTTLLIVREYMNTEAFFGQGTRLTVV.